The next 19 T cell receptor beta chains were all read from a single sample in a study of T cells in women clearing cervical HPV infection. The protocol was immunoSEQ multiplex PCR, while the TCRdb copy is restricted to in-frame clones and leaves out a portion. This sample's table reports tens of thousands of clones. Material for sequencing was blood buffy coat. These receptors came from a woman between 18 and 75 years old with a cervical HPV16 infection that either progressed to CIN3+ or cleared (not recorded which).

As for this clone: The CDR3 is cut off 3 residues early in the read; its end comes from the germline J gene. The chain is built from TRBV20-1 and TRBJ2-5; no clear D gene. CDR1 is DFQATT and CDR2 is SNEGSKA in the germline V gene (reference sequence). CDR3 length equals 12 residues. V shed 6 bases and J shed 2 bases, with 10 bases lying between them. Partial CDR3 DNA: TGCAGTGCCAGCCCAGCGCAAGAGACC. It is translated as CSASPAQET. In full, the CDR3 is CSASPAQETQYF.

As to this clone: The observed sequence ends 3 residues before the CDR3 terminus, with the missing tail filled in from the germline J gene. The gene calls are TRBV5-4 and TRBJ2-5, with TRBD2 matching over 10 bases. The germline CDR1 and CDR2 sequences are SGHNT and YYREEE (reference sequence). V lost 0 bases and J lost 3; bases outside the gene matches: 5. This CDR3 contains 16 residues. The CDR3 bases that were read are TGTGCCAGCAGCTTGGGAATAGCGGGGGGAGAAGAGACC. Its translation is CASSLGIAGGEET. The whole CDR3 is CASSLGIAGGEETQYF.

A remark on this clone: The CDR3 extends 3 residues past the end of the read, so its final part is completed from the germline J gene. The chain combines TRBV5-5 with TRBJ2-7, with D possibly being TRBD1 or TRBD2 (5 bases each). This CDR3 is 15 amino acids long. The germline gives CDR1 SGHKS, CDR2 YYEKEE (reference sequence). Trimming removed 1 base from V and 1 base from J, with 12 bases in between. CDR3: CASSLRGASSYEQYF. The CDR3 bases that were read are TGTGCCAGCAGCTTGAGAGGGGCATCTTCCTACGAG.

Concerning this clone: The read comes to an end 3 residues before the CDR3 does, leaving the germline J gene to fill in the end. V usage is TRBV2 and J usage is TRBJ2-1; 11 bases align to TRBD2. The CDR3 is 15 residues long. The germline V gene has CDR1 SNHLY and CDR2 FYNNEI. With V trimmed by 3 bases and J by 9 bases, 7 bases remained unmatched. CDR3 in amino acids: CASSEVAGGPGEQFF. Incomplete CDR3 DNA: TGTGCCAGCAGTGAGGTAGCGGGGGGGCCCGGTGAG.

A word on this clone: Read coverage stops 3 residues before the CDR3 terminus; the germline J gene supplies the remainder. The chain has TRBV18 and TRBJ2-5; perhaps TRBD1 as D (5 bases). The V gene lost 6 bases and the J gene lost 3 bases, with 5 bases spanning the gap. Germline V gene lookup returns CDR1 KGHSH and CDR2 LQKENI. This CDR3 is built from 11 residues. The CDR3: CASSREETQYF. The CDR3 bases that were read are TGTGCCAGCTCCAGGGAAGAGACC. The full variable domain, in which reference TRBV18 and TRBJ2-5 provide the parts outside the CDR3, is NAGVMQNPRHLVRRRGQEARLRCSPMKGHSHVYWYRQLPEEGLKFMVYLQKENIIDESGMPKERFSAEFPKEGPSILRIQQVVRGDSAAYFCASSREETQYFGPGTRLLVL.

On this clone itself: The read gets to within 3 residues of the CDR3 end, and the germline J gene fills in the rest. The chain employs TRBV19 and TRBJ2-4; 10 nucleotides line up with TRBD1. CDR1 and CDR2 from the germline V gene are LNHDA and SQIVND (reference sequence). This CDR3 contains 14 residues. CDR3 DNA (partial): TGTGCCAGTGACCGGGACAGGGGTGAGCGTGGT. Translating gives CASDRDRGERG. The entire CDR3 protein is CASDRDRGERGQYF.

Comments on this clone: The CDR3 end lies 3 residues beyond the end of the read and is filled in from the germline J gene. The chain carries TRBV6-7 and TRBJ2-4; TRBD2 is a possible D gene (6 bases). TRBV6-7 is reported as an ORF; its role is uncertain. The CDR3 is 15 residues long. The part of the CDR3 DNA that was read is TGTGCCAGCAGACTAGCAGGGTATGGTAATCAGCCT. The encoded protein is CASRLAGYGNQP. In full, the CDR3 reads CASRLAGYGNQPQYF.

Concerning this clone: The missing CDR3 end, 3 residues past where the read stops, is filled in from the germline J gene. This chain joins TRBV20-1 and TRBJ1-1; maybe TRBD1 (6 bases). CDR3 length: 14 residues. Germline V gives CDR1 DFQATT, CDR2 SNEGSKA (reference sequence). Trimming took 6 bases from V and 3 from J, leaving 17 bases between them. The CDR3 is CSAWVRGVYTEAFF. The part of the CDR3 DNA that was read is TGCAGTGCCTGGGTCAGGGGAGTGTACACTGAA.

A word on this clone: The read finishes 3 residues shy of the CDR3 end, and the germline J gene is used to complete it. This chain joins TRBV30 and TRBJ1-4, with D unresolved. Germline loops: CDR1 GTSNPN, CDR2 SVGIG (reference sequence). The CDR3 covers 14 residues. Trimming removed 0 bases from V and 4 bases from J, with 9 bases in between. CDR3 DNA, as far as it was read: TGTGCCTGGAGTGTATGGCAGAATAATGAAAAA. Its translation: CAWSVWQNNEK. The full CDR3 sequence reads CAWSVWQNNEKLFF.

Concerning this clone: The missing CDR3 end, 3 residues past where the read stops, is filled in from the germline J gene. The chain joins TRBV18 to TRBJ2-3; 11 bases align to TRBD1. CDR1 and CDR2 (germline): KGHSH, LQKENI. The CDR3 has 15 residues. The CDR3 here is CASSPGQGGNQPQYF. The CDR3 bases that were read are TGTGCCAGCTCACCGGGACAGGGGGGCAATCAGCCG.

Of note for this clone: The sequenced fragment ends 3 residues before the CDR3 boundary, so the rest is inferred from the germline J gene. The J gene is TRBJ1-2, the V gene TRBV19, with D possibly matching TRBD1 (6 bases). The CDR3 totals 17 residues. CDR1 and CDR2 from the germline V gene are LNHDA and SQIVND (reference sequence). CDR3 bases read: TGTGCCAGTAGTCCCCCTAGCGGGGGGGCCGGGGAAAACATC. It encodes CASSPPSGGAGENI. The full CDR3 sequence reads CASSPPSGGAGENIYTF.

Concerning this clone itself: The CDR3 end falls 3 residues outside the read, so it is completed with the germline J gene. The chain employs TRBV7-9 and TRBJ2-3; D is uncertain. CDR3 length: 14 residues. The germline V gene encodes CDR1 SEHNR and CDR2 FQNEAQ (reference sequence). The V end lost 3 bases, the J end lost 0 bases, and 7 bases lay between the germline ends. CDR3 bases read: TGTGCCAGCAGCTTTTCGGGTAGCACAGATACG. Protein: CASSFSGSTDT. The whole CDR3 region reads CASSFSGSTDTQYF.

Incomplete CDR3 DNA: TGCAGTGGCCGACCCAGGGGGCTACCTCCGAACACTGAA. It specifies CSGRPRGLPPNTE. The entire CDR3 reads CSGRPRGLPPNTEAFF. This chain connects TRBV20-1 to TRBJ1-1; 8 bases fit TRBD1. The read finishes 3 residues shy of the CDR3 end, and the germline J gene is used to complete it. With 7 bases clipped from V and 1 base from J, the junction kept 14 bases outside the gene matches. CDR1 is DFQATT and CDR2 is SNEGSKA in the germline V gene (reference sequence). The CDR3 is 16 residues long.

As to this clone: The CDR3 end lies 3 residues beyond the end of the read and is filled in from the germline J gene. The chain has TRBV4-2 and TRBJ2-3, with 8 bases that match TRBD2. CDR1 is LGHNA, CDR2 YNFKEQ, per germline. Trimming at V came to 3 bases and at J to 4 bases, leaving 9 bases not matched to a gene. The CDR3 contains 16 residues. CDR3 protein: CASSQRGTSNADTQYF. The part of the CDR3 DNA that was read is TGTGCCAGCAGCCAGAGGGGGACTAGTAACGCAGATACG.

Concerning this clone itself: Read data end 3 residues before the CDR3 end; the end is taken from the germline J gene. This chain joins TRBV19 and TRBJ1-6; 8 positions match TRBD1. V was pared by 4 bases and J by 10 bases, with 15 bases of the junction left unmatched. The CDR3 is 17 residues long. Germline lookup yields CDR1 LNHDA and CDR2 SQIVND (reference sequence). The sequenced CDR3 bases are TGTGCCAGTAGTACCACGTCGACAGGGGCCATCAGCTCACCC. It translates to CASSTTSTGAISSP. The complete CDR3 sequence is CASSTTSTGAISSPLHF.

On this clone itself: At one end the junction does not follow the germline gene, possibly because of a read error. The read terminates 3 residues ahead of where the CDR3 ends, so the germline J gene completes it. The sample holds other DNA sequences that translate to the same CDR3. The chain has TRBV7-3 and TRBJ1-3, with 7 bases that match TRBD1. This CDR3 contains 15 residues. CDR1 and CDR2 from the germline V gene are SGHTA and FQGTGA. CDR3 protein: CASSPGDSSGNTIYF. Incomplete CDR3 DNA: TGTGCCAGCAGCCCAGGGGACAGCTCTGGAAACACT.

Regarding this clone: The read comes to an end 3 residues before the CDR3 does, leaving the germline J gene to fill in the end. The genes are TRBV6-1 and TRBJ1-4, with D possibly being TRBD1 (5 bases). The CDR3 spans 16 residues. V lost 1 base to trimming and J lost 3 bases, with 12 bases between them. CDR1 is MNHNS and CDR2 is SASEGT in the germline V gene. The CDR3 sequence is CASSEEGRGANEKLFF. CDR3 DNA (partial): TGTGCCAGCAGTGAAGAAGGGAGAGGGGCTAATGAAAAA.

The DNA read from the CDR3 is TGCAGTGCTGGCTCCGGGGGTACTAGCACAGATACG. It translates to CSAGSGGTSTDT. From start to end, the CDR3 is CSAGSGGTSTDTQYF. The chain links TRBV20-1 to TRBJ2-3, with a tentative D call TRBD2 (6 bases). Read coverage stops 3 residues before the CDR3 terminus; the germline J gene supplies the remainder. Germline loops: CDR1 DFQATT, CDR2 SNEGSKA (reference sequence). The CDR3 covers 15 residues. The V and J ends lost 5 bases and 0 bases respectively, with 15 bases between them.

Comment on this clone: The CDR3 end lies 3 residues beyond the end of the read and is filled in from the germline J gene. This chain connects TRBV14 to TRBJ1-1; 10 nucleotides agree with TRBD1. The trim removed 2 bases at V and 4 bases at J, leaving 4 bases unmatched. This CDR3 is built from 15 residues. Germline V gene lookup returns CDR1 SGHDN and CDR2 FVKESK. The CDR3 DNA, read in part, is TGTGCCAGCAGCCAAAGACAGGGGGCTATCACTGAA. Translation: CASSQRQGAITE. The full CDR3 protein is CASSQRQGAITEAFF.